This T cell receptor (beta chain) emerged from a study of shared clonotypes between healthy human individuals. CD8 cells regarded as naive lacked CD45RO, were positively chosen for CCR7, and omitted terminally differentiated effector memory CD45RA+ cells. The J segment lost 4 bases and the V segment lost 5 bases, leaving 13 bases of the junction unmatched. The germline V gene encodes CDR1 SGHRS and CDR2 YFSETQ. The CDR3 runs to 18 residues. In the original analysis: Without quality scores, immunoSEQ junctional reads could not be filtered like full-length reads. Repertoires were generated with immunoSEQ multiplex PCR, while TCRdb's copy carries only in-frame clones and drops some. From that table come the V and J calls and clone size; the DNA was used to work out D and trimming. The top ten hold roughly 0.29% of the sample, which has 550,000 to 600,000 clones, 98% seen once. This clone was seen a single time.

This sequence originates from a man younger than 40 in good health. The sequenced sample was naive CD8+ T cells sorted from blood. This chain joins TRBV5-1 and TRBJ2-1, with TRBD2 matching over 12 bases. CDR3 DNA: TGCGCCAGCAGACGGGGGCTAGCGGGAGGGAAGGGGTACAATGAGCAGTTCTTC. Translated, it gives CASRRGLAGGKGYNEQFF.